What follows are 11 T cell receptor beta chains derived from one specimen sequenced in a study of blood T cell repertoires in COVID-19 (dated by TCRdb to 2018 to 2021). Library construction relied on the immunoSEQ multiplex PCR assay. Sourced from immuneACCESS, this table was stored by TCRdb with only in-frame sequences that have V and J called. A share of the clones is absent; for the studies checked, an unresolved V gene accounts for under half, and the remainder has no known explanation. Across this sample there are under 70,000 clones, with 87% seen only once. The ten biggest clones cover about a tenth of the sample. The sequenced sample was peripheral blood. The receptors were gathered from a woman younger than 35 with acute or convalescent COVID-19.

V usage is TRBV30 and J usage is TRBJ2-7, with a weak D call TRBD2 (5 bases). V lost 5 bases and J lost 6, with 11 bases in between. Germline CDR1 GTSNPN, CDR2 SVGIG (reference sequence). This CDR3 is 11 amino acids long. Here the CDR3 reads CAWGGLLEQYF. The CDR3 coding sequence is TGTGCCTGGGGTGGACTCCTCGAGCAGTACTTC.

The chain combines TRBV20-1 with TRBJ1-2; D is undetermined. This CDR3 is 12 amino acids long. CDR1 and CDR2 from the germline V gene are DFQATT and SNEGSKA (reference sequence). The V end lost 3 bases, the J end lost 4 bases, and 9 bases lay between the germline ends. This CDR3 reads CSASQVTYGYTF. The CDR3 bases are TGCAGTGCTAGTCAGGTGACCTATGGCTACACCTTC.

The chain links TRBV2 to TRBJ2-7; the D gene is possibly TRBD2 (6 bases). CDR3 size: 14 residues. From germline, CDR1 is SNHLY and CDR2 FYNNEI. V lost 8 bases and J 0 bases, leaving 14 bases between the germline ends. CDR3 bases: TGTGCCAGCGGAGGGACTGGACTCTCCTACGAGCAGTACTTC. Translation gives CASGGTGLSYEQYF.

The V gene is TRBV6-2 or TRBV6-3, the J gene TRBJ2-1, with TRBD1 identical over 7 bases. The CDR3 covers 15 residues. CDR1 is MNHEY, CDR2 SVGEGT, per germline. Trimming removed 5 bases from V and 2 bases from J; junction bases left unmatched: 6. CDR3 in amino acids: CASSQGVWTYNEQFF. CDR3 nucleotide sequence: TGTGCCAGCAGTCAGGGGGTATGGACCTACAATGAGCAGTTCTTC.

The genes are TRBV3-1 (or the pseudogene TRBV3-2) and TRBJ2-3; D gene unclear. Trimming shortened V by 6 bases and J by 3 bases, and 13 bases separated the two germline ends. CDR3 length: 14 residues. The germline V gene has CDR1 LGHDT and CDR2 YNNKEL (reference sequence). The chain's CDR3 is CASSPIDSTDTQYF. The DNA for the CDR3 is TGTGCCAGCAGTCCGATCGACTCGACAGATACGCAGTATTTT.

Note on this clone: Other DNA sequences in this specimen translate into the identical CDR3. The V gene is TRBV7-9, the J gene TRBJ1-1, with D maybe TRBD1 (5 bases). This CDR3 has 14 amino acids. CDR1 and CDR2 (germline): SEHNR, FQNEAQ (reference sequence). The ends were cut back, 1 base at V and 4 bases at J, with 10 bases in the middle. CDR3 region: CASSLDQGSTEAFF. The CDR3 bases are TGTGCCAGCAGCTTAGATCAGGGATCCACTGAAGCTTTCTTT.

CDR3: CASSNLGLAENTDTQYF. In DNA form, the CDR3 reads TGTGCCAGCAGTAACCTAGGACTAGCGGAAAACACAGATACGCAGTATTTT. V is TRBV27 and J is TRBJ2-3, with TRBD2 identical over 10 bases. The CDR3 loop spans 17 amino acids. V gave up 5 bases and J gave up 2 bases; unmatched junction bases: 10. Germline CDR1 is MNHEY and CDR2 is SMNVEV (reference sequence).

This sequence joins TRBV5-5 and TRBJ2-5, with D perhaps TRBD2 (5 bases). This CDR3 is 15 amino acids long. Trimming removed 2 bases at V and 1 base at J, with 12 bases between. Germline V gene lookup returns CDR1 SGHKS and CDR2 YYEKEE (reference sequence). CDR3 sequence: CASSLGGLFQETQYF. The CDR3 region has the DNA TGTGCCAGCAGCTTAGGCGGGCTATTCCAAGAGACCCAGTACTTC.

The chain carries TRBV3-1 (or the pseudogene TRBV3-2) and TRBJ1-6, with D uncertain. This CDR3 is built from 15 residues. The V end was cut by 1 base, the J end by 7 bases, with 11 bases between. In germline, CDR1 is LGHDT, CDR2 YNNKEL (reference sequence). The CDR3 bases are TGTGCCAGCAGCCAAGCGAATTCCCAGAATTCACCCCTCCACTTT. Protein product: CASSQANSQNSPLHF.

The CDR3 loop reads CASSQATSRGTQYF. In DNA form, the CDR3 reads TGCGCCAGCAGCCAGGCGACTAGCCGGGGTACGCAGTATTTT. J is TRBJ2-3 and V is TRBV4-3, with 7 bases fitting TRBD2. Germline CDR1 reads LGHNA; CDR2 reads YSLEER. This CDR3 is built from 14 residues. V lost 3 bases to trimming and J lost 8 bases; unmatched junction nucleotides: 8.

The genes are TRBV7-8 and TRBJ1-3; D not certain. V dropped 2 bases and J dropped 4 bases, with 18 bases sitting between them. CDR1 and CDR2 (germline): SGHVS, FQNEAQ. The CDR3 sequence is 17 residues long. DNA for the CDR3: TGTGCCAGCAGCTTACTTGGCGGACCGGGAACGGGAAACACCATATATTTT. This translates into CASSLLGGPGTGNTIYF.